This T cell receptor (beta chain) was profiled in a study of T cell responses to AZD1222 COVID-19 vaccine. Study findings and constraints: The donor group comprised mostly white British people and more females; the analysis possibly underestimated clonal diversity. Across the whole spike, CD4 TCRs peaked at regions 160-218 and 743-854.

Germline V gene data show CDR1 as SQVTM and CDR2 as ANQGSEA. V shed 3 bases and J shed 2 bases, with 15 bases lying between them. This CDR3 region has 15 residues. The assay was immunoSEQ multiplex PCR, and TCRdb's table has in-frame clones only and misses some. In the table there are 70,000 to 85,000 clones, 70% to 90% of which are singletons. About this clone itself: Antigen unknown.

This chain links TRBV29-1 with TRBJ2-3; D perhaps matches TRBD2 (6 bases). The receptor comes from an adult in good health. The sequences come from peripheral blood, collected on day 0 of AZD1222 vaccination. The CDR3 spells CSVDLRERSTDTQYF. The DNA of the CDR3 is TGCAGCGTTGATTTGCGGGAAAGGTCCACAGATACGCAGTATTTT.